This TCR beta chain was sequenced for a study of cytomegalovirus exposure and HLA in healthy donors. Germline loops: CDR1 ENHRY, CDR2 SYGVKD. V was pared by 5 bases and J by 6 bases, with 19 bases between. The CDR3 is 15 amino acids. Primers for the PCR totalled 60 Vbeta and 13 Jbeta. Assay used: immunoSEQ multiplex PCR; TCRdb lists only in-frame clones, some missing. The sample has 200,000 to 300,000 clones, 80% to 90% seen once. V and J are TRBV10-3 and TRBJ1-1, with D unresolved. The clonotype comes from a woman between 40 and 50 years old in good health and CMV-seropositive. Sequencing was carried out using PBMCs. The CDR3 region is CAISPQGAGVSEAFF. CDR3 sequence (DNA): TGTGCCATCAGTCCACAAGGAGCCGGGGTCTCTGAAGCTTTCTTT.